This T cell receptor beta chain stems from a study of beta chain features in type 1 diabetes (dated by TCRdb to 2017 to 2018). Study-wide context: Patients and healthy donors did not differ in mean age, gender distribution, total cell number or subset yield. Across all samples, some 110,000,000 sorted cells were examined, and cell number per subset correlated strongly with RNA yield. The study compared the TCRB repertoires of sorted circulating CD4+ T cell subsets in recently diagnosed type 1 diabetes patients with those in matched healthy donors. Naive and central memory subsets were obtained from all 30 or so donors, but regulatory and stem cell-like memory subsets were isolated from only 8 patients and about 8 healthy donors.

Regarding this clone: Its cognate antigen has yet to be identified. Nothing much larger sits one base from this clone, and base qualities are not available.

Each donor gave one peripheral blood draw, averaging around 120 mL, which was collected into heparinised tubes. Using a panel that included CD45RO, CCR7, CD25, CD127, CD95 and CD27, naive, central memory, regulatory and stem cell-like memory CD4+ T cells were sorted on a BD FACSAria II. Purity was above 95% for every sorted population. Right away, PBMCs were isolated by Lymphoprep density gradient centrifugation and were stained directly, with no culture step. Samples were stained and sorted in pairs, with one healthy donor and one patient per experiment, so that batch effects were minimized. Including cysteine and phenylalanine, the CDR3 has 14 amino acids. Solely the CDR3 DNA is kept, with 42 bases framed from the first base. The germline V gene supplies CDR1 SGDLS and CDR2 YYNGEE. The V end loses 4 bases and the J end loses 6 bases, and a stretch of 16 bases separates them. The High Capacity cDNA Reverse Transcription Kit was used to reverse transcribe all of the isolated RNA, meaning that expressed TCRB transcripts were what got sequenced. Deep immunoSEQ sequencing was applied to naive, central memory and regulatory T cell samples, giving an average of about 3.57 million total reads per sample. Sorted cells were lysed in RLT buffer, and RNA was extracted using DNase-treated RNeasy Micro or Mini kits according to cell number. To prevent cross-contamination, every cell subset was processed on its own, while patient and healthy donor samples were processed together. Using the immunoSEQ multiplex PCR, TCRB sequences were amplified from cDNA into 87-bp fragments spanning the CDR3 region. Sequencing of the amplicons was done on the Illumina HiSeq platform. The authors' analysis ran thus. Synthetic template baselines were used to correct PCR bias computationally, reads within Hamming distance 2 were collapsed together, and singletons that could not be merged were discarded. Reads were aligned against IMGT to assign V, D and J genes, CDR3 length and insertions or deletions at six rearrangement sites. Within each subset, clonotype counts were normalized to sorted cell number, after which true diversity and Gini coefficients were computed with the tcR R package. The overlap coefficient, calculated on TCRB nucleotide sequences, was used to measure repertoire sharing. Out-of-frame TCRB sequences from naive cells were analyzed as a proxy for the pre-selection repertoire. TCRdb re-hosts the immuneACCESS table, in-frame sequences only. Its copies lack some clones; in the studies checked, an unresolved V gene accounts for under half of them, and the cause for the rest is not known. D and trimming were read from the DNA, whereas the V and J calls and clone size are those reported in that table. This sample gives roughly 700,000 clones in total; 13% of them show up just once. Of the sample, about 0.02% is held by the ten largest clones.

The full study reports these points: At VDJ recombination sites, type 1 diabetes patients had fewer insertions and more deleted nucleotides, which implies abnormalities in thymic rearrangement. A moderate but significant shortening of TCRB CDR3 length was observed in type 1 diabetes patients in all four CD4+ subsets. Naive, central memory and regulatory TCRB repertoires appeared more similar among patients than among healthy donors. Shorter templates might have been favored by PCR, but patient and control samples were amplified and corrected together, so both groups would have been affected equally by any skew. Because the HLA sub-analyses included only small numbers of individuals, any influence of HLA type on TCRB rearrangement was left unresolved. Sequencing cDNA rather than genomic DNA could over-represent highly expressing activated cells, although activation and CD3 levels did not differ between groups.

The sequence was obtained from a young man with type 1 diabetes. The sample consisted of naive CD4+ T cells from blood. The cell subset or site tag for this specimen amounts to: true naive CD4+ T cells. Rearrangement joined TRBV9 to TRBJ1-2, with the D gene not confidently named. The CDR3: CASSPQGLGDGYTF. The nucleotides read TGTGCCAGCAGCCCGCAAGGACTAGGCGATGGCTACACCTTC.